This T cell receptor beta chain was identified during a study of cytomegalovirus exposure and HLA in healthy donors. In the study overall: An earlier analysis found 110 million or so unique TCR beta sequences from roughly 170 million T cells. General observations from the study: Sequencing likely produced, as an artifact, a cluster of highly shared sequence variants. Several of the most significant clusters appeared, in a later analysis, to be linked to common viral pathogens.

Turning to this clone: The target antigen is unknown.

Trimming took 4 bases from V and 7 from J; bases not matched to a gene: 5. Per germline, CDR1 SGHTA and CDR2 FQGNSA. CDR3 length equals 14 residues. The study ran its PCR with 60 Vbeta and 13 Jbeta primers. Repertoires were generated with immunoSEQ multiplex PCR, while TCRdb's copy carries only in-frame clones and drops some. The sample carries under 200,000 clones, over 70% recorded once. The TCR originated in a female donor in good health and CMV-seronegative. The V gene is TRBV7-2, the J gene TRBJ1-4; TRBD1 aligns across 8 bases. Sequenced: PBMCs. In DNA form, the CDR3 reads TGTGCCAGCAGCTCTCAGGGGGCTAGTGAAAAACTGTTTTTT. It encodes CASSSQGASEKLFF.